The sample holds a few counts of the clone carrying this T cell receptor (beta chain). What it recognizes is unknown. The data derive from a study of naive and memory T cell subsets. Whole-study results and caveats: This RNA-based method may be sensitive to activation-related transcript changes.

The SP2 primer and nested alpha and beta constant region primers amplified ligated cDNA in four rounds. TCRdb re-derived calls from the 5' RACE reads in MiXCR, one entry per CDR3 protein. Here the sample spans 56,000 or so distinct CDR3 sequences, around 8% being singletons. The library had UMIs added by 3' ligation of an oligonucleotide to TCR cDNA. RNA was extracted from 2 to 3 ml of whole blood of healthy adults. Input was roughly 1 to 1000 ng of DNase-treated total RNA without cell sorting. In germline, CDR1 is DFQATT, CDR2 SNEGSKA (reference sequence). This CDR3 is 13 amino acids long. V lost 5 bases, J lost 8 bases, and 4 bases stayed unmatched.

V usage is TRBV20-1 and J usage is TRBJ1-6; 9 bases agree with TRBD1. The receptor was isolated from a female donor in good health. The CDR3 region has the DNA TGCAGTGCTTTAGACAGGGGGGATTCACCCCTCCACTTT. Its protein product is CSALDRGDSPLHF.